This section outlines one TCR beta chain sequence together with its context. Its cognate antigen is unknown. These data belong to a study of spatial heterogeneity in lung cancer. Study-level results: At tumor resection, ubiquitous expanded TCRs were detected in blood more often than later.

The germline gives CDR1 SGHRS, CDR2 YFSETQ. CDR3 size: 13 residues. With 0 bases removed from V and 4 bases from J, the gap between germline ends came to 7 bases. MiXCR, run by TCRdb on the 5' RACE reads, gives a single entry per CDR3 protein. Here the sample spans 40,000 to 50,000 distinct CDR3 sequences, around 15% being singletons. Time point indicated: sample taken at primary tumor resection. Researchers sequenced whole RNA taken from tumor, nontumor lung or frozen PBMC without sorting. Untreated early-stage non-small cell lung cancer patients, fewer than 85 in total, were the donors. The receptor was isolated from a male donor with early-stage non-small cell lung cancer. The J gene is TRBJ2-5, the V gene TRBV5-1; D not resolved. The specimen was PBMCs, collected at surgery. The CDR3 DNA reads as TGCGCCAGCAGCTTGGCATCCGGAGAGACCCAGTACTTC. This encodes CASSLASGETQYF.